This T cell receptor (beta chain) was identified during a study of blood T cells in healthy people across ages. Next came a second PCR, run for about 7 to 12 cycles, which used a sample-barcoded 5' primer along with a J-beta primer mix. Tags on each cDNA molecule came from a template-switch adaptor with 12 random nucleotides. TCRdb re-called the 5' RACE reads through MiXCR, storing one row per CDR3 protein. The sample contains around 800,000 distinct CDR3 sequences, around half of which appear only once. Study-level findings and limits: There was a strong correlation between TCR beta diversity and naive T cell percentage. TCR beta diversity per million T cells fell roughly linearly with age.

A remark on this clonotype: What it binds is not known.

With 1 base removed from V and 7 bases from J, the gap between germline ends came to 14 bases. The CDR3 contains 15 residues. Germline V gene lookup returns CDR1 SGHVS and CDR2 FNYEAQ. This sequence was found in a man older than 75 in good health. The V call is TRBV7-6, the J call TRBJ2-1; D gene unclear. The sample comprised blood. The CDR3 DNA reads TGTGCCAGCAGCTTAGAATCGCCGAGCTGGAATGAGCAGTTCTTC. Amino acids: CASSLESPSWNEQFF.